Reported below is one T cell receptor beta chain. These data originate in a study of blood T cell repertoires in COVID-19. Data came from immunoSEQ multiplex PCR; TCRdb stores just in-frame clones and leaves some out. The data hold 200,000 to 250,000 clones, with about four fifths observed a single time. This clonotype was obtained from a man in his 60s who had recovered from COVID-19. Sequencing used PBMCs or T cells enriched from blood (not recorded which).

The CDR3 spells CASSLSRGIEQYF. The CDR3, as DNA: TGTGCCAGCAGCTTAAGTAGAGGTATCGAGCAGTACTTC. This sequence joins TRBV7-3 and TRBJ2-7, with D hard to call. CDR1 and CDR2 from the germline V gene are SGHTA and FQGTGA. The CDR3 extends over 13 amino acids. Trimming pared 1 base from V and 6 bases from J, leaving 10 bases between.